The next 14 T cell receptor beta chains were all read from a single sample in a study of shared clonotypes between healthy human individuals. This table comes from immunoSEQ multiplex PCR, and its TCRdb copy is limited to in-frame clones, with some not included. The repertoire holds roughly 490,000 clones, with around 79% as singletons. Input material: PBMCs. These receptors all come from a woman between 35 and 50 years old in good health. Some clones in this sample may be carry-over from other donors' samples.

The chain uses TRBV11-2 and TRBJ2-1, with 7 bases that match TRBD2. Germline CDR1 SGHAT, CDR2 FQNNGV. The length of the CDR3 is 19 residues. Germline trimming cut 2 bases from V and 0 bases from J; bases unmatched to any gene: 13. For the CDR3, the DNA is TGTGCCAGCAGCTTATCCACCGCGGGAGCCCTGAGCTCCTACAATGAGCAGTTCTTC. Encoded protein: CASSLSTAGALSSYNEQFF.

This CDR3 reads CASSSGVPSTDTQYF. CDR3 DNA sequence: TGTGCCAGCAGCTCAGGGGTGCCTAGCACAGATACGCAGTATTTT. The rearrangement links TRBV11-1 to TRBJ2-3; perhaps TRBD1 as D (6 bases). The CDR3 covers 15 residues. V was pared by 4 bases and J by 0 bases, with 11 bases between. Germline V lookup: CDR1 SGHAT, CDR2 FQDESV (reference sequence).

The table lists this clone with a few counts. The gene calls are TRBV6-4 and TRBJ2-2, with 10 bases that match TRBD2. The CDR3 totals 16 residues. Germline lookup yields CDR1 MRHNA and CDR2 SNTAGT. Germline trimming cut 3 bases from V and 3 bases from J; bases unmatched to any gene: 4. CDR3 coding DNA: TGTGCCAGCAGTGAACTAGCGGGGATGGACACCGGGGAGCTGTTTTTT. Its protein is CASSELAGMDTGELFF.

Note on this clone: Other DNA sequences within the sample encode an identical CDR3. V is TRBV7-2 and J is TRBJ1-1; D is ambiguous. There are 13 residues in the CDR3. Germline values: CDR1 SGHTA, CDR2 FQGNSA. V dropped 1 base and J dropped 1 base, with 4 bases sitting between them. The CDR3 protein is CASSLDRNTEAFF. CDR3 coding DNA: TGTGCCAGCAGCTTAGATAGGAACACTGAAGCTTTCTTT. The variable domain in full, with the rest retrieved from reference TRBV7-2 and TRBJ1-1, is GAGVSQSPSNKVTEKGKDVELRCDPISGHTALYWYRQSLGQGLEFLIYFQGNSAPDKSGLPSDRFSAERTGGSVSTLTIQRTQQEDSAVYLCASSLDRNTEAFFGQGTRLTVV.

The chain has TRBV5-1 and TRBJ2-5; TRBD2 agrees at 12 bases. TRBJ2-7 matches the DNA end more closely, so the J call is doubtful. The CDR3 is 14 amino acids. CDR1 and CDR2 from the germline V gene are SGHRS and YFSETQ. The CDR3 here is CASSLGLAGFEQYF. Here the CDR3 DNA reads TGCGCCAGCAGCTTAGGACTAGCGGGATTCGAGCAGTACTTC.

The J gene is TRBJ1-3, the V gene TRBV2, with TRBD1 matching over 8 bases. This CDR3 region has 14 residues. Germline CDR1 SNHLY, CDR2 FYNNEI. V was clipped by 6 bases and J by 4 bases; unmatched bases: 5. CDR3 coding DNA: TGTGCCAGCAGAGGGGACAGGTCAGGAAACACCATATATTTT. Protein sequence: CASRGDRSGNTIYF.

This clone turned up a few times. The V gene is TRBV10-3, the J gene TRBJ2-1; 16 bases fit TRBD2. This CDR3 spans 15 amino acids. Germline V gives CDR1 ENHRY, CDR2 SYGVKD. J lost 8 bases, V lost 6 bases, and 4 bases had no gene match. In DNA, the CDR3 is TGTGCCATCAGCGGAGGGACTAGCGGGAGGGATGAGCAGTTCTTC. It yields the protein CAISGGTSGRDEQFF.

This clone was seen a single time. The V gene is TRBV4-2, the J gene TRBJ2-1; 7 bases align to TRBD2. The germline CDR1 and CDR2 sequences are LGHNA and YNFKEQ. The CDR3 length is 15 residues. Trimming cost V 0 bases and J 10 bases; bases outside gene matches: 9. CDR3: CASSQEAGATREQFF. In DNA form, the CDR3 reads TGTGCCAGCAGCCAAGAGGCGGGAGCCACCCGCGAGCAGTTCTTC.

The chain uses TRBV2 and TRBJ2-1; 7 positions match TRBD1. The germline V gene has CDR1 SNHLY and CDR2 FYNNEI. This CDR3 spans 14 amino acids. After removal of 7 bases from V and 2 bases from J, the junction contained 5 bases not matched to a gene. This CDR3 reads CASNRQGTYNEQFF. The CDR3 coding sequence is TGTGCCAGCAATCGACAGGGTACCTACAATGAGCAGTTCTTC.

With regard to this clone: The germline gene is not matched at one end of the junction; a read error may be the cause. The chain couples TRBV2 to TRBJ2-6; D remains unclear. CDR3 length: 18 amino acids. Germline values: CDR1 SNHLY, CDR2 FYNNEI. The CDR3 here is CASSKKGYDTKSGQRPDF. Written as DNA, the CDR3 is TGTGCCAGCAGTAAAAAGGGTTACGATACAAAGTCGGGCCAACGTCCTGACTTC.

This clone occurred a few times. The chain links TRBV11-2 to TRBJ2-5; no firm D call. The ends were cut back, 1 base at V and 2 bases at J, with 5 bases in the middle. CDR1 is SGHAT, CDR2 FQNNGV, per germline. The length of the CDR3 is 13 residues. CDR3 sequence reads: CASSLARQETQYF. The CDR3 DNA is TGTGCCAGCAGCTTAGCCAGACAAGAGACCCAGTACTTC.

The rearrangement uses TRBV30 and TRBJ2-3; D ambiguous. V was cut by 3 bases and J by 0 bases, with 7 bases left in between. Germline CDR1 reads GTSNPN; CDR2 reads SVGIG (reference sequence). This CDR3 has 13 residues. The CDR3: CAWSGTSTDTQYF. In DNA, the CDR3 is TGTGCCTGGAGCGGCACCAGCACAGATACGCAGTATTTT. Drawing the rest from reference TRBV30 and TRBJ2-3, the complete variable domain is SQTIHQWPATLVQPVGSPLSLECTVEGTSNPNLYWYRQAAGRGLQLLFYSVGIGQISSEVPQNLSASRPQDRQFILSSKKLLLSDSGFYLCAWSGTSTDTQYFGPGTRLTVL.

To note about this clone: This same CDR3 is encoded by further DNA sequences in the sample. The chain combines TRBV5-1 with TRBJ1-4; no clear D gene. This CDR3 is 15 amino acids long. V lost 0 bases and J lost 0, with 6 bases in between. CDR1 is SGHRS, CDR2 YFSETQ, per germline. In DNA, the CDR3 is TGCGCCAGCAGCTTGGCTGACGCAACTAATGAAAAACTGTTTTTT. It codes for CASSLADATNEKLFF. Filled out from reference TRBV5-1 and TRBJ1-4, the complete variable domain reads KAGVTQTPRYLIKTRGQQVTLSCSPISGHRSVSWYQQTPGQGLQFLFEYFSETQRNKGNFPGRFSGRQFSNSRSEMNVSTLELGDSALYLCASSLADATNEKLFFGSGTQLSVL.

The CDR3 sequence is CASSSLAGAPGNTIYF. The CDR3 DNA is TGTGCCAGCAGCTCCCTGGCTGGGGCACCTGGAAACACCATATATTTT. J is TRBJ1-3 and V is TRBV7-9, with D possibly being TRBD1 (5 bases). The CDR3 contains 16 residues. The V end was cut by 4 bases, the J end by 2 bases, with 15 bases between. CDR1 is SEHNR and CDR2 is FQNEAQ in the germline V gene (reference sequence).